The 13 T cell receptor beta chains below all came from one sample that was sequenced in a study of shared clonotypes between healthy human individuals. Assay used: immunoSEQ multiplex PCR; TCRdb lists only in-frame clones, some missing. This table has roughly 660,000 clones, less than 95% appearing once. The sequencing input was memory CD8+ T cells from PBMCs. Subset indicated: CD45RO+ cells pooled with CCR7-negative TemRA cells. The origin of the receptors is a man younger than 30 in good health. Some clones in this sample may be carry-over from other donors' samples.

This rearrangement joins TRBV6-1 to TRBJ2-7; D possibly corresponds to TRBD1 (5 bases). Trimming stripped 4 bases from V and 2 bases from J, with 9 bases between. CDR1 and CDR2 (germline): MNHNS, SASEGT. The CDR3 extends over 13 amino acids. The CDR3 sequence is CASSVRAPYEQYF. CDR3 sequence (DNA): TGTGCCAGCAGTGTCAGGGCCCCCTACGAGCAGTACTTC.

The rearrangement uses TRBV30 and TRBJ2-7; TRBD1 agrees at 10 bases. V shed 2 bases and J 5 bases; nucleotides not matched to a gene: 3. CDR1 is GTSNPN and CDR2 is SVGIG in the germline V gene (reference sequence). There are 13 residues in the CDR3. The CDR3 region has the DNA TGTGCCTGGAGTCAGGACAGGGGGAACGAGCAGTACTTC. This translates into CAWSQDRGNEQYF.

The chain carries TRBV28 and TRBJ2-3; 9 bases are a match to TRBD2. This CDR3 contains 15 residues. The germline V gene has CDR1 MDHEN and CDR2 SYDVKM. Losses at the gene ends were 8 bases for V and 6 bases for J; bases not matched to a gene: 12. The chain's CDR3 is CASLRLAGWGDTQYF. The CDR3 DNA is TGTGCCAGCCTCCGGCTAGCGGGATGGGGGGATACGCAGTATTTT. Using reference TRBV28 and TRBJ2-3 for the parts outside the CDR3, the full variable domain is DVKVTQSSRYLVKRTGEKVFLECVQDMDHENMFWYRQDPGLGLRLIYFSYDVKMKEKGDIPEGYSVSREKKERFSLILESASTNQTSMYLCASLRLAGWGDTQYFGPGTRLTVL.

In its sample, this clone was seen once. CDR3 residues: CASSIVGLMNTEAFF. For the CDR3, the DNA is TGTGCCAGTAGTATAGTCGGGCTTATGAACACTGAAGCTTTCTTT. The gene calls are TRBV19 and TRBJ1-1, with no clear D. The CDR3 length is 15 residues. Trimming took off 1 base at V and 0 bases at J, with 9 bases between the two ends. CDR1 is LNHDA, CDR2 SQIVND, per germline (reference sequence).

V gene TRBV27 combines with J gene TRBJ2-3, with D perhaps being TRBD1 or TRBD2 (5 bases each). CDR1 is MNHEY, CDR2 SMNVEV, per germline (reference sequence). The germline V and J ends were trimmed by 3 bases and 3 bases, with 13 bases remaining between them. The CDR3 totals 15 residues. The CDR3 loop reads CASSFWGSDTDTQYF. The CDR3 bases are TGTGCCAGCAGTTTTTGGGGGAGTGATACAGATACGCAGTATTTT.

The J gene is TRBJ2-1, the V gene TRBV10-3, with 10 bases lining up with TRBD2. CDR3 length equals 16 residues. From germline, CDR1 is ENHRY and CDR2 SYGVKD. J gave up 6 bases and V 2 bases, and 7 bases lay outside the gene matches. This CDR3 reads CAISEGASGSGNEQFF. Written as DNA, the CDR3 is TGTGCCATCAGTGAGGGTGCTAGCGGGAGCGGCAATGAGCAGTTCTTC.

The V and J genes are TRBV5-6 and TRBJ2-7; tentatively, D is TRBD2 (5 bases). The CDR3 sequence is 14 residues long. V was cut by 8 bases and J by 3 bases, with 18 bases left in between. The germline V gene has CDR1 SGHDT and CDR2 YYEEEE. The CDR3 reads CASDARGAGYEQYF. The CDR3 DNA reads as TGTGCCAGTGACGCCCGAGGCGCGGGCTACGAGCAGTACTTC.

The chain has TRBV28 and TRBJ2-1; TRBD2 aligns across 12 bases. V dropped 7 bases and J dropped 3; count of bases not matched to a gene: 10. Germline V gives CDR1 MDHEN, CDR2 SYDVKM. CDR3 length: 17 amino acids. CDR3 DNA sequence: TGTGCCAGCACCAAGAGACTAGCGGGAGTGGGCTACAATGAGCAGTTCTTC. This codes for CASTKRLAGVGYNEQFF.

V is TRBV5-5 and J is TRBJ2-7; D is unclear. This CDR3 has 15 residues. With 3 bases removed from V and 4 bases from J, the gap between germline ends came to 17 bases. CDR1 and CDR2 from the germline V gene are SGHKS and YYEKEE (reference sequence). Here the CDR3 reads CASSYEGIPGYEQYF. DNA of the CDR3: TGTGCCAGCAGCTATGAAGGGATTCCGGGTTACGAGCAGTACTTC.

The chain has TRBV2 and TRBJ2-3; 12 bases line up with TRBD2. The CDR3 contains 16 residues. The junction had 7 bases not matched to a gene; V was cut back by 5 bases and J by 4 bases. The germline V gene encodes CDR1 SNHLY and CDR2 FYNNEI. CDR3 loop: CASSWLAGGRADTQYF. Written as DNA, the CDR3 is TGTGCCAGCAGTTGGCTAGCGGGAGGGCGGGCAGATACGCAGTATTTT.

This clone was seen a handful of times. J is TRBJ1-2 and V is TRBV4-2, with a possible D match to TRBD1 (6 bases). Trimming pared 0 bases from V and 3 bases from J, leaving 8 bases between. The CDR3 is 14 amino acids. The germline V gene has CDR1 LGHNA and CDR2 YNFKEQ. CDR3 amino acids: CASSQEEGDYGYTF. The CDR3 nucleotides read TGTGCCAGCAGCCAAGAGGAGGGGGACTATGGCTACACCTTC.

V and J are TRBV11-2 and TRBJ1-1, with TRBD1 identical over 8 bases. The germline gives CDR1 SGHAT, CDR2 FQNNGV. The V segment lost 7 bases and the J segment 3 bases; nucleotides outside the gene matches: 7. The CDR3 has 14 amino acids. The CDR3 DNA reads TGTGCCAGCACCGGGGGGACAGGCTACACTGAAGCTTTCTTT. Amino acids: CASTGGTGYTEAFF.

The chain carries TRBV27 and TRBJ2-1; tentative D call: TRBD1 (6 bases). Germline loops: CDR1 MNHEY, CDR2 SMNVEV (reference sequence). The CDR3 has 15 residues. V was cut by 4 bases and J by 5 bases, with 15 bases left in between. CDR3 nucleotide sequence: TGTGCCAGCAGTTATCGACAGGTCGGGCACAATGAGCAGTTCTTC. Its protein is CASSYRQVGHNEQFF.